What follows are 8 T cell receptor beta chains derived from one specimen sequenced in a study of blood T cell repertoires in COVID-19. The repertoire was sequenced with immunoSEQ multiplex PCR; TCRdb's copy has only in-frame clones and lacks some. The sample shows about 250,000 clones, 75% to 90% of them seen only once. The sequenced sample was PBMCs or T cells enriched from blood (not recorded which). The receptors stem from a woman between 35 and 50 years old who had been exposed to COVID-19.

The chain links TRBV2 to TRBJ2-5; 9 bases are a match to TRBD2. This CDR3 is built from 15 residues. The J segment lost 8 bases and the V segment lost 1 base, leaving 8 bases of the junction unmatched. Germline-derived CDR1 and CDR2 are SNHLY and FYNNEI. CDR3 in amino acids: CASSEEQASGKTQYF. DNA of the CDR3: TGTGCCAGCAGTGAAGAGCAAGCTAGCGGGAAAACCCAGTACTTC.

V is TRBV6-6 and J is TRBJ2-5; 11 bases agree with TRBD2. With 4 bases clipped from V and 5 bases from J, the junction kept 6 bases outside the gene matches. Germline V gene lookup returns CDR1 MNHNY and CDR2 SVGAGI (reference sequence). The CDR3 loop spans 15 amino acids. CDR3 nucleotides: TGTGCCAGCAGTTCACCGGGACTAGCGGTTGAGACCCAGTACTTC. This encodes CASSSPGLAVETQYF.

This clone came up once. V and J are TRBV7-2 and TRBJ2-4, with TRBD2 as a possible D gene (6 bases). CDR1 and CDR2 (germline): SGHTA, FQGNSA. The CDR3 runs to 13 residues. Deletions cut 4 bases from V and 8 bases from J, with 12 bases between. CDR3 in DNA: TGTGCCAGCAGCTACAGCGGGCGGGACATTCAGTACTTC. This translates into CASSYSGRDIQYF.

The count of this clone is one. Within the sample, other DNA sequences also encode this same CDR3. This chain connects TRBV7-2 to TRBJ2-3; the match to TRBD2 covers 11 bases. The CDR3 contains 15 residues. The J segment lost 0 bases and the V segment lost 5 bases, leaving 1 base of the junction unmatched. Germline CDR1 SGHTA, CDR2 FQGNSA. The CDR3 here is CASSRTSGSTDTQYF. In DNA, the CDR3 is TGTGCCAGCAGCCGGACTAGCGGGAGCACAGATACGCAGTATTTT.

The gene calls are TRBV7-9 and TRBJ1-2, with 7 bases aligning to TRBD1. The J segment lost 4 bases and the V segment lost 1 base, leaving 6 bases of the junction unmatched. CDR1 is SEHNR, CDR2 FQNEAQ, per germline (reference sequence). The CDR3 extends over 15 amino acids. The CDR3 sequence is CASSLGTGVIYGYTF. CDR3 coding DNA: TGTGCCAGCAGCTTAGGGACAGGTGTTATCTATGGCTACACCTTC.

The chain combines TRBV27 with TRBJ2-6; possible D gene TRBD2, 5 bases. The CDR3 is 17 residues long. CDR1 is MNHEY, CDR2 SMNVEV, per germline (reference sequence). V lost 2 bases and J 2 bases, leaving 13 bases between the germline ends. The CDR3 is CASSLLSPGAGANVLTF. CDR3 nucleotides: TGTGCCAGCAGTTTACTATCCCCCGGGGCTGGGGCCAACGTCCTGACTTTC. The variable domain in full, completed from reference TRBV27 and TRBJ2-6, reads EAQVTQNPRYLITVTGKKLTVTCSQNMNHEYMSWYRQDPGLGLRQIYYSMNVEVTDKGDVPEGYKVSRKEKRNFPLILESPSPNQTSLYFCASSLLSPGAGANVLTFGAGSRLTVL.

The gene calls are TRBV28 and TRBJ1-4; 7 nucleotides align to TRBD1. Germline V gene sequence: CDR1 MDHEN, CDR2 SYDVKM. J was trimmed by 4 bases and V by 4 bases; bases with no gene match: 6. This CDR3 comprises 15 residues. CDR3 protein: CASSYVRDSNEKLFF. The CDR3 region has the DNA TGTGCCAGCAGTTATGTCCGGGACAGTAATGAAAAACTGTTTTTT.

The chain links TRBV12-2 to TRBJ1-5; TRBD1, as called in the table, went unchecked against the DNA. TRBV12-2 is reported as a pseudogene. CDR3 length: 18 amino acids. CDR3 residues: CASRLVRDSYRSNQPQHF. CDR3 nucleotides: TGTGCAAGTCGCTTAGTTCGGGACAGTTATCGTAGCAATCAGCCCCAGCATTTT.